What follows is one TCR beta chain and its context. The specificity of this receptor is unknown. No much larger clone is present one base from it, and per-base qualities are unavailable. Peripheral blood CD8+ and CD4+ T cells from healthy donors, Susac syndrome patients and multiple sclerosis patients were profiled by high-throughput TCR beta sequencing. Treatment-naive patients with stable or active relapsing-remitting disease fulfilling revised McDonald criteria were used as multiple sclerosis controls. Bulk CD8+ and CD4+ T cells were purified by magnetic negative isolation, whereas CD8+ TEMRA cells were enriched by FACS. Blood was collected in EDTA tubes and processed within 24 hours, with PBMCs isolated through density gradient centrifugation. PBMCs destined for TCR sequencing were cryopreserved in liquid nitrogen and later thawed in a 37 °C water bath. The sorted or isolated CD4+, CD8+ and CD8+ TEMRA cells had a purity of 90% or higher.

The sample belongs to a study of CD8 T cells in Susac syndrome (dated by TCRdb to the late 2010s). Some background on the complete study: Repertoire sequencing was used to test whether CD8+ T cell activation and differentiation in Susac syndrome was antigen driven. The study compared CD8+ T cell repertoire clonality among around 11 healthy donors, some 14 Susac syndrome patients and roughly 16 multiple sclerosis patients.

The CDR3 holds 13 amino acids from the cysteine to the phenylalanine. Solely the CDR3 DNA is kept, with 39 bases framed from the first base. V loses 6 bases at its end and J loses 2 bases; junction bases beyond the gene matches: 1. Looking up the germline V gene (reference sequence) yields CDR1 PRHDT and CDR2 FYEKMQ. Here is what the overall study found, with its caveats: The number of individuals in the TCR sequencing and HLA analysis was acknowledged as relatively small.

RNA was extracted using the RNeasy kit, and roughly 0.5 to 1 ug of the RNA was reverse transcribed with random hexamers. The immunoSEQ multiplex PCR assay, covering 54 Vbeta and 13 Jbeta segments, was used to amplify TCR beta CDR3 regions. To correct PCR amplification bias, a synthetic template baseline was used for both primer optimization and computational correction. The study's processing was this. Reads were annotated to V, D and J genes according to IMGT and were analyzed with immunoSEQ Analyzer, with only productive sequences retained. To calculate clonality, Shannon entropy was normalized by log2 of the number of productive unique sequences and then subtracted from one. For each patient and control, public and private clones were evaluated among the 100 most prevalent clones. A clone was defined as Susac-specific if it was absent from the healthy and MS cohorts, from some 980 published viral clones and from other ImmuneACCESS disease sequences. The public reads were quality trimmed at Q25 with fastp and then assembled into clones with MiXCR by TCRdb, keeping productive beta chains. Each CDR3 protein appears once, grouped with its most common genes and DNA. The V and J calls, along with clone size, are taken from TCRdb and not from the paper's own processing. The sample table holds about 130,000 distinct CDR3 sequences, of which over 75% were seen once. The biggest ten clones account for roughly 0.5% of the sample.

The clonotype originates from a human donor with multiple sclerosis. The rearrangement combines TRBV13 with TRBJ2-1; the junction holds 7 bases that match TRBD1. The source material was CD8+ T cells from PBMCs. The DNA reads TGTGCCAGCAGTGACAGGGCCTACAATGAGCAGTTCTTC. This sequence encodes CASSDRAYNEQFF. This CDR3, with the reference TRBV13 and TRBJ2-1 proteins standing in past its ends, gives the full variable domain AAGVIQSPRHLIKEKRETATLKCYPIPRHDTVYWYQQGPGQDPQFLISFYEKMQSDKGSIPDRFSAQQFSDYHSELNMSSLELGDSALYFCASSDRAYNEQFFGPGTRLTVL.